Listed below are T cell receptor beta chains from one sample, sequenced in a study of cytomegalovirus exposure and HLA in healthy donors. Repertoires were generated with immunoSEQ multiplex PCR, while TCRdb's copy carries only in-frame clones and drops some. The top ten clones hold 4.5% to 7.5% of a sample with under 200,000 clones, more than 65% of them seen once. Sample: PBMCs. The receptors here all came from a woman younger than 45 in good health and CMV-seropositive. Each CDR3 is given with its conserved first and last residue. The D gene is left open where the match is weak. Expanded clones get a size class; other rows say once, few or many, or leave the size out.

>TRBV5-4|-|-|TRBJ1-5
CASSLGGAGQPQHF
TGTGCCAGCAGCTTAGGAGGGGCGGGGCAGCCCCAGCATTTT
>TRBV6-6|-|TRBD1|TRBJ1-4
CASSYRQGVEKLFF
TGTGCCAGCAGTTACCGACAGGGGGTAGAAAAACTGTTTTTT
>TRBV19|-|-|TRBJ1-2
CAIADGYTF
TGTGCCATTGCGGATGGCTACACCTTC
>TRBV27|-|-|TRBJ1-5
CASSLSDRYNQPQHF
TGTGCCAGCAGTTTGAGCGACCGATACAATCAGCCCCAGCATTTT
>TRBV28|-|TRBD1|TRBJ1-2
CASIKRDRRGYTF
TGTGCCAGCATAAAACGGGACAGGAGAGGCTACACCTTC
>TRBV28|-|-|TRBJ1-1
CASRMGGEAAEAFF
TGTGCCAGCAGGATGGGGGGGGAGGCCGCTGAAGCTTTCTTT
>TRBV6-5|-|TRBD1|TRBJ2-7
CASSRPGQGREQYF
TGTGCCAGCAGTCGACCGGGACAGGGTCGCGAGCAGTACTTC
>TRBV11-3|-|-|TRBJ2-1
CASSPGHEQFF
TGTGCCAGCAGCCCGGGTCATGAGCAGTTCTTC
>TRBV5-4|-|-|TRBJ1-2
CASSLEGGGYGYTF
TGTGCCAGCAGCTTGGAAGGTGGAGGGTATGGCTACACCTTC
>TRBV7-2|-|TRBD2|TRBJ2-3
CASSPSGGRPDTQYF
TGTGCCAGCAGCCCTAGCGGGGGCCGGCCGGATACGCAGTATTTT
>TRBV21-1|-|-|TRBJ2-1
CASRKPTRKTLYNEQFF
TGTGCCAGCAGAAAACCGACTAGAAAAACACTGTACAATGAGCAGTTCTTC
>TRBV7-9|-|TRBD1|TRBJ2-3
CASSLGQGKNTQYF
TGTGCCAGCAGCTTGGGACAGGGAAAGAATACGCAGTATTTT
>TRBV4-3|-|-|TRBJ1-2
CASSQNPGQFYGYTF
TGCGCCAGCAGCCAAAATCCGGGACAATTTTATGGCTACACCTTC
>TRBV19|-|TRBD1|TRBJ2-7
CASSGTGELEQYF
TGTGCCAGTAGTGGGACAGGGGAACTTGAGCAGTACTTC
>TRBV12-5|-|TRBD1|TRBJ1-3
CASGPGTGGNTIYF
TGTGCTAGTGGCCCCGGGACAGGGGGAAACACCATATATTTT
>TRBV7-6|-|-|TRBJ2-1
CASSGGPYNEQFF
TGTGCCAGCAGCGGGGGCCCCTACAATGAGCAGTTCTTC
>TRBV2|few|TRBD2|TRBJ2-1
CASSDPGTSGGHEQFF
TGTGCCAGCAGTGATCCCGGGACTAGCGGGGGGCATGAGCAGTTCTTC
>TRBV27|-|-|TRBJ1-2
CASSFRGSGYTF
TGTGCCAGCAGTTTTCGGGGGAGCGGCTACACCTTC
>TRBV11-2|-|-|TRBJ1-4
CASSSGGGRSNEKLFF
TGTGCCAGCAGCTCGGGGGGAGGGCGGTCTAATGAAAAACTGTTTTTT
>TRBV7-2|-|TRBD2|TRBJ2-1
CASSLWGGLRNEQFF
TGTGCCAGCAGCTTATGGGGGGGACTCCGTAATGAGCAGTTCTTC
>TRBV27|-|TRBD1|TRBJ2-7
CASSSRQGSGIGHEQYF
TGTGCCAGCAGTTCCCGACAGGGTTCCGGTATTGGCCACGAGCAGTACTTC
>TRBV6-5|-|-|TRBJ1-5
CASSYGQGGGQPQHF
TGTGCCAGCAGTTACGGGCAGGGTGGTGGCCAGCCCCAGCATTTT
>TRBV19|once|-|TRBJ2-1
CASSSFPNEQFF
TGTGCCAGTAGTTCCTTCCCCAATGAGCAGTTCTTC
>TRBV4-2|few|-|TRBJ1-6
CASSQGQVDSSYNSPLHF
TGTGCCAGCAGCCAAGGTCAGGTTGACAGCTCCTATAATTCACCCCTCCACTTT
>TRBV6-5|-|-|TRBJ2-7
CASSSQGYEQYF
TGTGCCAGCAGTTCCCAGGGCTACGAGCAGTACTTC
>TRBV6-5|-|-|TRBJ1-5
CASSPTQGPYQPQHF
TGTGCCAGCAGTCCCACCCAGGGGCCCTATCAGCCCCAGCATTTT
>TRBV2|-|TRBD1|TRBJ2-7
CASSPQSLGGMIPGTASEQYF
TGTGCCAGCAGTCCTCAATCACTTGGAGGAATGATCCCCGGGACAGCTAGTGAGCAGTACTTC
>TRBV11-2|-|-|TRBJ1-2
CASSLTGPKGYTF
TGTGCCAGCAGTTTAACAGGACCGAAGGGCTACACCTTC
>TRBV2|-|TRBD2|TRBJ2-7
CASASGRWEQYF
TGTGCCAGCGCGAGCGGGAGGTGGGAGCAGTACTTC
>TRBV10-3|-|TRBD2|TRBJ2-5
CAISSGGRYQETQYF
TGTGCCATCAGTAGCGGGGGGAGGTACCAAGAGACCCAGTACTTC
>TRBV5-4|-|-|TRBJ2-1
CASSSGRGSYNEQFF
TGTGCCAGCAGCTCGGGCCGGGGGTCCTACAATGAGCAGTTCTTC
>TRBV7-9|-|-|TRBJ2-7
CASSLWGHTYEQYF
TGTGCCAGCAGCTTATGGGGACACACCTACGAGCAGTACTTC
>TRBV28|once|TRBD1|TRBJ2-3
CASSLEAGGANTQYF
TGTGCCAGCAGTTTAGAGGCAGGGGGCGCGAATACGCAGTATTTT
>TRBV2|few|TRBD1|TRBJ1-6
CASSGRGQGPNSPLHF
TGTGCCAGCAGCGGCCGTGGACAGGGGCCGAATTCACCCCTCCACTTT
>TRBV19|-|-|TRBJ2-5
CASRGRGGETQYF
TGTGCCAGTAGAGGCAGGGGAGGGGAGACCCAGTACTTC
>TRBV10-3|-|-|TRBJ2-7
CAISGQGSSEQYF
TGTGCCATCAGTGGTCAGGGATCAAGCGAGCAGTACTTC
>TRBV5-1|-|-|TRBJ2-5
CASSLAEETQYF
TGCGCCAGCAGCTTGGCGGAGGAGACCCAGTACTTC
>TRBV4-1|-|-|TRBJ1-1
CASSPEGVEGVNTEAFF
TGCGCCAGCAGCCCTGAAGGTGTTGAGGGAGTGAACACTGAAGCTTTCTTT
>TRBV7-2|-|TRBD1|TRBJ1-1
CASSSPWDSAEAFF
TGTGCCAGCAGCTCCCCGTGGGACAGCGCCGAAGCTTTCTTT
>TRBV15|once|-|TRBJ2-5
CATSSGDIQALAQYF
TGTGCCACCAGCAGTGGGGACATCCAGGCTCTGGCCCAGTACTTC
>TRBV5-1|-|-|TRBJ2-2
CASSLIRTPTGELFF
TGCGCCAGCAGCTTGATAAGGACACCTACCGGGGAGCTGTTTTTT
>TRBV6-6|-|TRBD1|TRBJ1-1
CASSYSGQGGEAFF
TGTGCCAGCAGTTACTCGGGACAGGGGGGTGAAGCTTTCTTT
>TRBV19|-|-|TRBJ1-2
CASSPNLQGGYTF
TGTGCCAGTAGTCCAAATCTCCAGGGAGGCTACACCTTC
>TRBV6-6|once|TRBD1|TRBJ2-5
CASSTQGASNQETQYF
TGTGCCAGCAGTACCCAGGGGGCGTCGAACCAAGAGACCCAGTACTTC
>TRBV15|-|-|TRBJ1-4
CATSRFTAEKLFF
TGTGCCACCAGCAGATTCACAGCAGAAAAACTGTTTTTT
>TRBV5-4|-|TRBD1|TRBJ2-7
CASTWGGSGTGFVKQYF
TGTGCCAGCACCTGGGGAGGCTCCGGGACAGGGTTCGTCAAGCAGTACTTC
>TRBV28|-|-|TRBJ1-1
CASILGGDTEAFF
TGTGCCAGCATTCTGGGGGGGGACACTGAAGCTTTCTTT